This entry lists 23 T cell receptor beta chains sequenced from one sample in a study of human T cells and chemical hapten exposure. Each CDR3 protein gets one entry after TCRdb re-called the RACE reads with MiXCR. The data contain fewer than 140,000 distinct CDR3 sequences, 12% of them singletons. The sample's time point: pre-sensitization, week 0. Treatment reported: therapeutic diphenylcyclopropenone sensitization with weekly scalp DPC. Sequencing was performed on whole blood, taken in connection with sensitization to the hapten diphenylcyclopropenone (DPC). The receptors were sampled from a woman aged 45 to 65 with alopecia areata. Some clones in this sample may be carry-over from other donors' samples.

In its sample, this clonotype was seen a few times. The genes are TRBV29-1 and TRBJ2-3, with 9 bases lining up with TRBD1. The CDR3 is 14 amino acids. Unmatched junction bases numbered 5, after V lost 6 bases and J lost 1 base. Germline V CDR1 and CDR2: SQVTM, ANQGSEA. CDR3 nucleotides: TGCAGCGTAGTGGACAGGGGAGGCACAGATACGCAGTATTTT. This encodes CSVVDRGGTDTQYF.

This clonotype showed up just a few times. The CDR3 spells CSVGTGGVRHTEAFF. The CDR3 region has the DNA TGCAGCGTGGGCACAGGGGGCGTGAGACACACTGAAGCTTTCTTT. This chain joins TRBV29-1 and TRBJ1-1; 9 bases are shared with TRBD1. Germline V gene data show CDR1 as SQVTM and CDR2 as ANQGSEA. The CDR3 is 15 amino acids. After removal of 6 bases from V and 3 bases from J, the junction contained 11 bases not matched to a gene.

The chain's CDR3 is CASSYSGTSYETQYF. The CDR3 DNA follows: TGTGCCAGCAGTTACTCGGGGACTAGCTATGAGACCCAGTACTTC. The chain combines TRBV6-5 with TRBJ2-5, with 9 positions matching TRBD2. This CDR3 is built from 15 residues. With V trimmed by 0 bases and J by 5 bases, 4 bases remained unmatched. Per germline, CDR1 MNHEY and CDR2 SVGAGI.

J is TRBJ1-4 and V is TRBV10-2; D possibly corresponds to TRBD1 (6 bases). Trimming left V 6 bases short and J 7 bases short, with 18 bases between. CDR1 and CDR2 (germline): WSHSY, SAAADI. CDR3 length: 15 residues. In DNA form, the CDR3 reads TGCGCCAGCAGCCCAGAGGTGTTCAGGGGTGAAAAACTGTTTTTT. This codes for CASSPEVFRGEKLFF.

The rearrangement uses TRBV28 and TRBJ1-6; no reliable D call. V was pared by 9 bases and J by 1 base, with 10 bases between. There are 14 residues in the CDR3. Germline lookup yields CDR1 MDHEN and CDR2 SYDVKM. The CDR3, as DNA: TGTGCCAGTGTCAAGGGATCCTATAATTCACCCCTCCACTTT. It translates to CASVKGSYNSPLHF.

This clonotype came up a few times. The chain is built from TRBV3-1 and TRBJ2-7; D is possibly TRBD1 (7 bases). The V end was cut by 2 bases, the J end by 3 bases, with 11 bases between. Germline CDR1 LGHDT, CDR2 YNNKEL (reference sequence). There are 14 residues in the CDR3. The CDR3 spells CASSQRRGVYEQYF. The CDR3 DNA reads TGTGCCAGCAGCCAACGCAGGGGGGTCTACGAGCAGTACTTC.

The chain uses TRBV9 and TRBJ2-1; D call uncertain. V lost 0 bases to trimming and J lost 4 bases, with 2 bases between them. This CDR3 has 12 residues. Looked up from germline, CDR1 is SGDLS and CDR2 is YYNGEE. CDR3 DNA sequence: TGTGCCAGCAGCGTAGATTACAATGAGCAGTTCTTC. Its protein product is CASSVDYNEQFF.

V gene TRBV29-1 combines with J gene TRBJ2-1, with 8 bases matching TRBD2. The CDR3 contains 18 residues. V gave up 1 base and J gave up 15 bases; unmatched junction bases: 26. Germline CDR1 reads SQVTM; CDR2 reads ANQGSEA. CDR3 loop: CSVEVYRLQSRDASGRFF. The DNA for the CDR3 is TGCAGCGTTGAAGTCTACCGGCTACAATCCCGCGACGCGAGCGGGAGGTTCTTC.

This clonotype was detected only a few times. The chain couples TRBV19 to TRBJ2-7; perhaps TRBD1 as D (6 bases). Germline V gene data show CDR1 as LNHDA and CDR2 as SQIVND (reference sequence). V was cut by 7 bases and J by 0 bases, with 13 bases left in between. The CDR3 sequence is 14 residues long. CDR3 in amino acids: CASKEQGSSYEQYF. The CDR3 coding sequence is TGTGCCAGTAAGGAACAGGGAAGCTCCTACGAGCAGTACTTC. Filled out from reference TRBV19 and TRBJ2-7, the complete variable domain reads DGGITQSPKYLFRKEGQNVTLSCEQNLNHDAMYWYRQDPGQGLRLIYYSQIVNDFQKGDIAEGYSVSREKKESFPLTVTSAQKNPTAFYLCASKEQGSSYEQYFGPGTRLTVT.

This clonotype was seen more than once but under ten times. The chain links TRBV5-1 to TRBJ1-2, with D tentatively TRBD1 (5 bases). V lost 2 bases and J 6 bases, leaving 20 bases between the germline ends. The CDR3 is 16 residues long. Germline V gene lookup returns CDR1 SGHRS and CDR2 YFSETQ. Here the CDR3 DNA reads TGCGCCAGCAGCTTCGGTCATACGACAGTAACCGATGGCTACACCTTC. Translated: CASSFGHTTVTDGYTF.

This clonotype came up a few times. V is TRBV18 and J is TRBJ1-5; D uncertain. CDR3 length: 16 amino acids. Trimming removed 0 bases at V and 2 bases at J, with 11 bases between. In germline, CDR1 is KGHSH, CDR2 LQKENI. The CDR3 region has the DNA TGTGCCAGCTCACCACCGGTCAGTAGTGGCAATCAGCCCCAGCATTTT. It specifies CASSPPVSSGNQPQHF.

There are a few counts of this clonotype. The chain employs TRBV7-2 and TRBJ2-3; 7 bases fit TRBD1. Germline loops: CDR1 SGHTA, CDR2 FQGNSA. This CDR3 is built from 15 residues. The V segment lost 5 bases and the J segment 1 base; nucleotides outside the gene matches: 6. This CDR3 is CASSPVQGGTDTQYF. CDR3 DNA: TGTGCCAGCAGCCCAGTGCAGGGGGGCACAGATACGCAGTATTTT.

The DNA for the CDR3 is TGTGCCAGCAGCTTGCAGGGAATCAATAATTCACCCCTCCACTTT. It codes for CASSLQGINNSPLHF. This chain connects TRBV7-2 to TRBJ1-6, with D possibly being TRBD1 (5 bases). The V end lost 3 bases, the J end lost 5 bases, and 11 bases lay between the germline ends. Germline CDR1 SGHTA, CDR2 FQGNSA. This CDR3 comprises 15 residues.

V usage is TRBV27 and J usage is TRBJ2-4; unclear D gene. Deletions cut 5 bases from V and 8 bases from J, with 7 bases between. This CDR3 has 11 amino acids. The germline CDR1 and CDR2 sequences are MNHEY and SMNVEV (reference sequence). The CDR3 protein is CASSDGYIQYF. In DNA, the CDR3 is TGTGCCAGCAGTGATGGGTACATTCAGTACTTC.

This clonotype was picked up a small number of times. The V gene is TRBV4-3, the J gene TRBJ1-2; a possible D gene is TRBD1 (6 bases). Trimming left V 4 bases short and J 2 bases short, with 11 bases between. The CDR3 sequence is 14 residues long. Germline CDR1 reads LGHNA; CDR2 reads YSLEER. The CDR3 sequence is CASSRGQHNYGYTF. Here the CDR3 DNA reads TGCGCCAGCAGCCGCGGACAGCACAACTATGGCTACACCTTC.

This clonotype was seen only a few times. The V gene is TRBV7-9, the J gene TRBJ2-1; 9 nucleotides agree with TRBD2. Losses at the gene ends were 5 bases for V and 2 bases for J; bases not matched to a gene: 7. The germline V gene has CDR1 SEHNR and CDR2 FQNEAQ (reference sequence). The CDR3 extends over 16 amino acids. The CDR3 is CASSLLAGSPYNEQFF. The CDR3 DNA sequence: TGTGCCAGCAGCCTGCTAGCGGGAAGTCCCTACAATGAGCAGTTCTTC.

CDR3 sequence reads: CSALGGETQYF. Here the CDR3 DNA reads TGCAGCGCCTTAGGAGGAGAGACCCAGTACTTC. The rearrangement joins TRBV29-1 to TRBJ2-5; D possibly corresponds to TRBD2 (5 bases). The CDR3 is 11 amino acids. CDR1 and CDR2 from the germline V gene are SQVTM and ANQGSEA. Trimming cost V 7 bases and J 4 bases, with 10 bases left between them.

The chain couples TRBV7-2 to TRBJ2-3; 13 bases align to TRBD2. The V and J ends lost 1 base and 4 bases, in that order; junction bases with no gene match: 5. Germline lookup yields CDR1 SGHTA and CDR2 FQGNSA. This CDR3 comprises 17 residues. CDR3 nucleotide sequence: TGTGCCAGCAGCTTAGGGACTAGCGGGAGTAGGTCAGATACGCAGTATTTT. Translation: CASSLGTSGSRSDTQYF.

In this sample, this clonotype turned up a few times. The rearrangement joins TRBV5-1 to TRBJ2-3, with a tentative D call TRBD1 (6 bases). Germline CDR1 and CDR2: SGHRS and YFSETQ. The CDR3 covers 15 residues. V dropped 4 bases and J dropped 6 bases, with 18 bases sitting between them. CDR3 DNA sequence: TGCGCCAGCAGCCCTCACCGGGACACGGTTGATACGCAGTATTTT. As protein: CASSPHRDTVDTQYF.

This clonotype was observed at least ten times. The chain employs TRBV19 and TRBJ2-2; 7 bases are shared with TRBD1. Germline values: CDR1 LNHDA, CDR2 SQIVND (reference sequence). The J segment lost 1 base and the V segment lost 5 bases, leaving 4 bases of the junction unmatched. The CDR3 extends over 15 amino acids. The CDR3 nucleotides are TGTGCCAGTAGTCCCGGGACAGAGAACACCGGGGAGCTGTTTTTT. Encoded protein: CASSPGTENTGELFF.

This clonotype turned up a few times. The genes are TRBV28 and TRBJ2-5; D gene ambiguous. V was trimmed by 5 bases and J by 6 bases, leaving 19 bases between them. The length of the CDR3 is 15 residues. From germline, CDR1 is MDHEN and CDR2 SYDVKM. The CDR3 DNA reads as TGTGCCAGCAGTAACCCAGGACGAAGGGTGAAGACCCAGTACTTC. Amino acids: CASSNPGRRVKTQYF.

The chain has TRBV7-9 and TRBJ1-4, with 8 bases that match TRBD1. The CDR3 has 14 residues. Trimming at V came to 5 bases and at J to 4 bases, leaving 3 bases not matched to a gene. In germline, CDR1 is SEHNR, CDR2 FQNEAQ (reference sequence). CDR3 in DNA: TGTGCCAGCAGCCGGGACAGGTTTAATGAAAAACTGTTTTTT. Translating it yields CASSRDRFNEKLFF.

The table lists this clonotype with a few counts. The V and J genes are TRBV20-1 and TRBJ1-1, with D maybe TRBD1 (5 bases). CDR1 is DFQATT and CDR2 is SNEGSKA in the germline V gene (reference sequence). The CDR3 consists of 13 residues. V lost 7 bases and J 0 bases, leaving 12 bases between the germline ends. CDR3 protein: CSDVGLLNTEAFF. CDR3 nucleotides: TGCAGTGACGTGGGACTTTTGAACACTGAAGCTTTCTTT.